This T cell receptor (beta chain) was recorded in a study of Ad26.COV2.S vaccination and SARS-CoV-2 variants. TCRdb's copy holds only in-frame clones and misses some; the assay was immunoSEQ multiplex PCR. Among around 340,000 clones listed, roughly 90% were seen once. Trimming removed 7 bases from V and 11 bases from J, with 28 bases in between. This CDR3 is 16 amino acids long. Germline V gene sequence: CDR1 LNHDA, CDR2 SQIVND (reference sequence). Documented treatment: some 20 received Ad26.COV2.S at low or high dose, single or two shots; 5 received placebo; per-sample allocation not given. Sample collection was performed on day 63 after the first vaccine or placebo injection.

Sequenced here: peripheral blood, sampled in a trial of Ad26.COV2.S vaccine versus placebo. The V and J genes are TRBV19 and TRBJ2-3; perhaps TRBD1 as D (6 bases). The TCR originated in a person between 18 and 59 years old who received the Ad26.COV2.S COVID-19 vaccine or a placebo. The CDR3 reads CASTQYVGADRGGQYF. CDR3 bases: TGTGCCAGTACTCAGTATGTGGGGGCCGACCGAGGTGGGCAGTATTTT.